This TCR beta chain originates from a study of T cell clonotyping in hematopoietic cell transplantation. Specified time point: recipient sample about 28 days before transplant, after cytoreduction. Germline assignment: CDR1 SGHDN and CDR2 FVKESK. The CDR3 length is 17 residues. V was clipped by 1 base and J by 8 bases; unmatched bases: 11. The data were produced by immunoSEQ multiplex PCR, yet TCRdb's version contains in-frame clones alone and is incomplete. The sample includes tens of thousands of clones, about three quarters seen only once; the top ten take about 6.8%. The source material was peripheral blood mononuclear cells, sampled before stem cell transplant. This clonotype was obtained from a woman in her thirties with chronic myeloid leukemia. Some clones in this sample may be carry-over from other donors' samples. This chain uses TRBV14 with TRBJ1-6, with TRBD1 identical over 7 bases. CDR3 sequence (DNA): TGTGCCAGCAGCCAAGCCCCAGGGGGGGTCGGAGATTCACCCCTCCACTTT. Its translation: CASSQAPGGVGDSPLHF.